The TCR beta chain described here comes from a study of T cell changes during pregnancy in multiple sclerosis. Profiling relied on immunoSEQ multiplex PCR, and the TCRdb table lists in-frame clones only, not all of them. The profile shows 95,000 to 100,000 clones, more than 90% of them singletons. After removal of 2 bases from V and 8 bases from J, the junction contained 7 bases not matched to a gene. The CDR3 has 14 amino acids. The V gene's germline CDR1 is SGDLS and CDR2 YYNGEE. The rearrangement uses TRBV9 and TRBJ2-1; 7 bases fit TRBD2. This specimen was peripheral blood, taken in the second trimester of pregnancy. This receptor was taken from a female donor with multiple sclerosis, enrolled in a pregnancy study. CDR3 residues: CASSVAGEVHEQFF. The CDR3 DNA reads TGTGCCAGCAGCGTGGCGGGAGAGGTCCATGAGCAGTTCTTC.